This T cell receptor (beta chain) was sequenced for a study of blood T cell repertoires in COVID-19. The overall study: Acute and convalescent COVID-19 samples came from the United States, Italy and Spain. T cells, B-cell-depleted T cells, or PBMCs supplied cDNA or gDNA.

In the study's own analysis: Amplification from reference gene primers served as the basis for estimated nucleated cell counts. Generated by immunoSEQ multiplex PCR, the TCRdb table keeps only in-frame clones and is missing some. The D gene and trimming were derived from the DNA, and the V and J assignments and clone size from that table. The sample carries 84,000 or so clones, under 85% recorded once. The sequenced material came from peripheral blood. The receptor was isolated from an elderly woman with acute or convalescent COVID-19.

The CDR3 reads CASSKVLFRGSSYEQYF. The CDR3 coding sequence is TGTGCCAGCAGCAAAGTTCTTTTCAGGGGCAGCTCCTACGAGCAGTACTTC. The genes are TRBV21-1 and TRBJ2-7; the D segment call TRBD1 is taken from the table without a DNA check. TRBV21-1 is deemed a pseudogene. The CDR3 has 17 residues.